Listed below are T cell receptor beta chains from one sample, sequenced in a study of beta chain features in type 1 diabetes. Sequencing used immunoSEQ multiplex PCR; TCRdb keeps in-frame clones, though not all of them. The sample yields 300,000 or so clones, around 9% seen once. Sequences were obtained from central memory CD4+ T cells from blood. All receptors come from a man in his thirties or forties with type 1 diabetes. Both conserved end residues are part of each CDR3. The D gene is left open where the match is weak. Only some rows state a clone size, as once, few, many or a class for expanded clones.

abundance,j_gene,d_gene,v_gene,CDR3aa,CDR3nt
-,TRBJ2-5,-,TRBV7-9,CASSSPTETQYF,TGTGCCAGCAGCTCCCCCACAGAGACCCAGTACTTC
few,TRBJ1-2,-,TRBV28,CATQISGQLYGYTF,TGTGCCACCCAAATTTCGGGGCAACTCTATGGCTACACCTTC
many,TRBJ2-5,-,TRBV7-7,CASSLDSYQETQYF,TGTGCCAGCAGCTTAGACTCGTACCAAGAGACCCAGTACTTC
-,TRBJ2-7,TRBD2,TRBV11-2,CASSARLAGDYEQYF,TGTGCCAGCAGCGCAAGACTAGCGGGGGACTACGAGCAGTACTTC
-,TRBJ1-2,-,TRBV9,CASSQSFSGYGYTF,TGTGCCAGCAGCCAATCCTTCAGCGGCTATGGCTACACCTTC
-,TRBJ2-1,-,TRBV7-2,CASSLGQNNEQFF,TGTGCCAGCAGCTTAGGTCAAAACAATGAGCAGTTCTTC
-,TRBJ1-1,-,TRBV29-1,CSAFTLGGMNTEAFF,TGCAGCGCTTTTACCCTTGGAGGGATGAACACTGAAGCTTTCTTT
few,TRBJ1-4,TRBD1,TRBV5-4,CASSLGTGLGEKLFF,TGTGCCAGCAGTCTTGGGACAGGGCTCGGCGAAAAACTGTTTTTT
few,TRBJ2-7,TRBD1,TRBV6-6,CASRSGTATYEQYF,TGTGCCAGCAGATCGGGGACAGCCACCTACGAGCAGTACTTC
few,TRBJ2-3,TRBD1,TRBV28,CASSGQGVGDTQYF,TGTGCCAGCAGTGGACAGGGGGTCGGAGATACGCAGTATTTT
few,TRBJ2-3,-,TRBV7-9,CASSQSWTDTQYF,TGTGCCAGCAGCCAGTCTTGGACAGATACGCAGTATTTT
many,TRBJ2-3,-,TRBV5-1,CASSFIRTDDTQYF,TGCGCCAGCAGCTTTATCCGGACGGATGATACGCAGTATTTT
many,TRBJ1-4,-,TRBV6-6,CASSFFLGLEEKLFF,TGTGCCAGCAGTTTTTTTCTGGGGTTGGAAGAAAAACTGTTTTTT
few,TRBJ2-3,-,TRBV9,CASSPTLYDTQYF,TGTGCCAGCAGCCCCACCTTGTACGATACGCAGTATTTT
-,TRBJ2-2,TRBD2,TRBV4-1,CASSPQRGGELFF,TGCGCCAGCAGCCCTCAGCGGGGCGGGGAGCTGTTTTTT
few,TRBJ2-1,-,TRBV7-4,CASSSLCVGGPYNEQFF,TGTGCCAGCAGTTCCCTTTGTGTAGGGGGTCCCTACAATGAGCAGTTCTTC
few,TRBJ2-7,-,TRBV29-1,CSVTGTFYEQYF,TGCAGCGTAACAGGGACCTTCTACGAGCAGTACTTC
-,TRBJ2-5,-,TRBV30,CAWSMTAETQYF,TGTGCCTGGAGTATGACGGCCGAGACCCAGTACTTC
many,TRBJ2-1,TRBD1,TRBV5-1,CASSSWTGAKEQFF,TGCGCCAGCAGCTCGTGGACAGGGGCTAAGGAGCAGTTCTTC
-,TRBJ2-7,TRBD1,TRBV27,CASSLVRDRAYEQYF,TGTGCCAGCAGTTTAGTCCGGGACAGGGCCTACGAGCAGTACTTC
few,TRBJ1-1,-,TRBV19,CASSINGLNTEAFF,TGTGCCAGTAGTATTAACGGTCTGAACACTGAAGCTTTCTTT
few,TRBJ2-7,TRBD1,TRBV30,CAWAGTGRNEQYF,TGTGCCTGGGCCGGGACAGGGAGGAACGAGCAGTACTTC
-,TRBJ1-2,-,TRBV28,CASSLLGGAGAGYTF,TGTGCCAGCAGCCTTTTGGGGGGAGCCGGGGCCGGCTACACCTTC
few,TRBJ2-7,-,TRBV7-2,CASSPHGVREQYF,TGTGCCAGCAGCCCCCACGGGGTTCGCGAGCAGTACTTC
few,TRBJ2-3,-,TRBV7-2,CASSLAGGRGTDTQYF,TGTGCCAGCAGCCTCGCCGGGGGCAGGGGAACAGATACGCAGTATTTT
-,TRBJ1-2,-,TRBV19,CASSMAGEDGYTF,TGTGCCAGTAGTATGGCAGGGGAGGACGGCTACACCTTC
few,TRBJ2-3,TRBD2,TRBV7-2,CASSRGGATDTQYF,TGTGCCAGCAGCCGCGGGGGGGCGACAGATACGCAGTATTTT
-,TRBJ2-5,-,TRBV6-6,CASSYQAPQETQYF,TGTGCCAGCAGTTATCAGGCACCACAAGAGACCCAGTACTTC
-,TRBJ2-2,-,TRBV7-9,CASSLHDTGELFF,TGTGCCAGCAGCTTGCACGACACCGGGGAGCTGTTTTTT
-,TRBJ2-2,-,TRBV9,CASSPKGTSYTGELFF,TGTGCCAGCAGCCCTAAAGGGACTTCATACACCGGGGAGCTGTTTTTT
few,TRBJ1-2,-,TRBV7-7,CASSLALDSPITF,TGTGCTAGCAGCTTAGCGCTGGACTCTCCCATCACCTTC
few,TRBJ2-5,-,TRBV29-1,CSADRQEETQYF,TGCAGCGCTGACCGGCAGGAAGAGACCCAGTACTTC
-,TRBJ2-7,TRBD1,TRBV10-1,CASSDGTGVQYEQYF,TGCGCCAGCAGTGATGGGACAGGGGTCCAGTACGAGCAGTACTTC
few,TRBJ2-7,-,TRBV21-1,CASSIVGTVLTSSYEQYF,TGTGCCAGCAGCATAGTAGGGACAGTCCTTACGAGCTCCTACGAGCAGTACTTC
-,TRBJ2-7,-,TRBV10-3,CAISESTGASYEQYF,TGTGCCATCAGTGAGTCGACTGGGGCCTCCTACGAGCAGTACTTC
few,TRBJ2-3,TRBD1,TRBV18,CASSGTDSSTDTQYF,TGTGCCAGCTCAGGGACAGACTCTAGCACAGATACGCAGTATTTT
-,TRBJ1-2,-,TRBV6-5,CASRRTNYGYTF,TGTGCCAGCAGGAGAACTAACTATGGCTACACCTTC
-,TRBJ2-7,-,TRBV11-2,CASSSSFYEQYF,TGTGCCAGCAGCTCGTCCTTCTACGAGCAGTACTTC
few,TRBJ1-5,-,TRBV7-8,CASSLALDRNNQPQHF,TGTGCCAGCAGCTTAGCTTTGGACCGAAACAATCAGCCCCAGCATTTT
few,TRBJ1-5,-,TRBV5-1,CASSSEGGNQPQHF,TGCGCCAGCAGCTCCGAGGGGGGCAATCAGCCCCAGCATTTT
-,TRBJ2-5,-,TRBV5-6,CASSVYRVETQYF,TGTGCCAGCAGCGTATACAGGGTTGAGACCCAGTACTTC
-,TRBJ2-4,-,TRBV5-1,CASSLGLAKNIQYF,TGCGCCAGCAGCTTGGGACTAGCCAAAAACATTCAGTACTTC
few,TRBJ1-1,-,TRBV29-1,CSVAVQGNTEAFF,TGCAGCGTTGCCGTACAGGGAAACACTGAAGCTTTCTTT
-,TRBJ2-6,-,TRBV7-2,CASSLGPTGTGANVLTF,TGTGCCAGCAGCTTAGGCCCCACAGGGACTGGGGCCAACGTCCTGACTTTC